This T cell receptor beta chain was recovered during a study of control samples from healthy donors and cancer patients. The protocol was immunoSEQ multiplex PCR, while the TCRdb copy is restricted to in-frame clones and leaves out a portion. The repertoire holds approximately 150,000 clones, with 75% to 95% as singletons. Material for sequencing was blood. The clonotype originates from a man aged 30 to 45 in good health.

CDR3 in amino acids: CASSLTGGFNYGYTF. CDR3 in DNA: TGTGCCAGCAGTTTAACAGGGGGCTTTAACTATGGCTACACCTTC. The chain links TRBV27 to TRBJ1-2; 9 bases align to TRBD1. With 2 bases clipped from V and 1 base from J, the junction kept 2 bases outside the gene matches. CDR1 MNHEY and CDR2 SMNVEV come from the germline V gene (reference sequence). This CDR3 region has 15 residues.